The rows below give T cell receptor beta chains drawn from one sample of a study of tumor-infiltrating lymphocytes in localized non-small cell lung cancer. Libraries were prepared by immunoSEQ multiplex PCR; TCRdb keeps only in-frame clonotypes and omits some of them. The sample records some 7,800 clones, 60% to 80% being singletons. Sequenced material: uninvolved lung tissue not adjacent to the tumor. Receptors originate from a human donor with non-small cell lung cancer. Each CDR3 is given with its conserved first and last residue. The D gene is left open where the match is weak. Part of the rows lack a size; the others show once, few, many or a class for expanded clones.

len	abundance	d_gene	j_gene	v_gene	CDR3aa	CDR3nt
18	-	-	TRBJ2-1	TRBV9	CASSSRMGMGRTGNEQFF	TGTGCCAGCAGCTCCCGGATGGGGATGGGTCGAACGGGGAATGAGCAGTTCTTC
13	-	TRBD1	TRBJ1-2	TRBV30	CAWVTDRRYGYTF	TGTGCCTGGGTGACGGACAGGCGTTATGGCTACACCTTC
14	-	TRBD2	TRBJ2-7	TRBV6-5	CASSTTSGAYEQYF	TGTGCCAGCAGTACGACTAGCGGAGCTTACGAGCAGTACTTC
16	-	-	TRBJ1-3	TRBV9	CASSPRRGNSGNTIYF	TGTGCCAGCAGCCCCCGTAGGGGGAACTCTGGAAACACCATATATTTT
13	-	-	TRBJ1-2	TRBV28	CAATYGGARGYTF	TGTGCCGCAACCTATGGGGGGGCGCGCGGCTACACCTTC
14	-	TRBD2	TRBJ2-7	TRBV9	CASSPREGTYEQYF	TGTGCCAGCAGCCCGCGGGAGGGAACCTACGAGCAGTACTTC
14	-	-	TRBJ1-3	TRBV5-1	CASRGSLSGNTIYF	TGCGCCAGCAGAGGCAGCCTCTCTGGAAACACCATATATTTT
15	few	TRBD2	TRBJ2-1	TRBV2	CASSDGLAGANEQFF	TGTGCCAGCAGTGACGGCCTAGCGGGAGCGAATGAGCAGTTCTTC
14	few	-	TRBJ2-7	TRBV18	CASSPTTDGQEQYF	TGTGCCAGCTCACCGACGACGGACGGGCAGGAGCAGTACTTC
12	-	-	TRBJ1-2	TRBV4-1	CASSQVPGGYTF	TGCGCCAGCAGCCAAGTCCCGGGTGGCTACACCTTC
14	-	-	TRBJ1-3	TRBV5-1	CASSLTVSGNTIYF	TGCGCCAGCAGCTTGACAGTCTCTGGAAACACCATATATTTT
13	-	-	TRBJ2-4	TRBV7-9	CASSSHREYIQYF	TGTGCCAGCAGCTCTCATCGGGAGTACATTCAGTACTTC
13	few	-	TRBJ2-4	TRBV27	CASSFDHGDIQYF	TGTGCCAGCAGTTTTGACCATGGGGACATTCAGTACTTC
13	once	-	TRBJ2-2	TRBV6-6	CASTYRRTGELFF	TGTGCCAGCACCTACAGACGGACCGGGGAGCTGTTTTTT